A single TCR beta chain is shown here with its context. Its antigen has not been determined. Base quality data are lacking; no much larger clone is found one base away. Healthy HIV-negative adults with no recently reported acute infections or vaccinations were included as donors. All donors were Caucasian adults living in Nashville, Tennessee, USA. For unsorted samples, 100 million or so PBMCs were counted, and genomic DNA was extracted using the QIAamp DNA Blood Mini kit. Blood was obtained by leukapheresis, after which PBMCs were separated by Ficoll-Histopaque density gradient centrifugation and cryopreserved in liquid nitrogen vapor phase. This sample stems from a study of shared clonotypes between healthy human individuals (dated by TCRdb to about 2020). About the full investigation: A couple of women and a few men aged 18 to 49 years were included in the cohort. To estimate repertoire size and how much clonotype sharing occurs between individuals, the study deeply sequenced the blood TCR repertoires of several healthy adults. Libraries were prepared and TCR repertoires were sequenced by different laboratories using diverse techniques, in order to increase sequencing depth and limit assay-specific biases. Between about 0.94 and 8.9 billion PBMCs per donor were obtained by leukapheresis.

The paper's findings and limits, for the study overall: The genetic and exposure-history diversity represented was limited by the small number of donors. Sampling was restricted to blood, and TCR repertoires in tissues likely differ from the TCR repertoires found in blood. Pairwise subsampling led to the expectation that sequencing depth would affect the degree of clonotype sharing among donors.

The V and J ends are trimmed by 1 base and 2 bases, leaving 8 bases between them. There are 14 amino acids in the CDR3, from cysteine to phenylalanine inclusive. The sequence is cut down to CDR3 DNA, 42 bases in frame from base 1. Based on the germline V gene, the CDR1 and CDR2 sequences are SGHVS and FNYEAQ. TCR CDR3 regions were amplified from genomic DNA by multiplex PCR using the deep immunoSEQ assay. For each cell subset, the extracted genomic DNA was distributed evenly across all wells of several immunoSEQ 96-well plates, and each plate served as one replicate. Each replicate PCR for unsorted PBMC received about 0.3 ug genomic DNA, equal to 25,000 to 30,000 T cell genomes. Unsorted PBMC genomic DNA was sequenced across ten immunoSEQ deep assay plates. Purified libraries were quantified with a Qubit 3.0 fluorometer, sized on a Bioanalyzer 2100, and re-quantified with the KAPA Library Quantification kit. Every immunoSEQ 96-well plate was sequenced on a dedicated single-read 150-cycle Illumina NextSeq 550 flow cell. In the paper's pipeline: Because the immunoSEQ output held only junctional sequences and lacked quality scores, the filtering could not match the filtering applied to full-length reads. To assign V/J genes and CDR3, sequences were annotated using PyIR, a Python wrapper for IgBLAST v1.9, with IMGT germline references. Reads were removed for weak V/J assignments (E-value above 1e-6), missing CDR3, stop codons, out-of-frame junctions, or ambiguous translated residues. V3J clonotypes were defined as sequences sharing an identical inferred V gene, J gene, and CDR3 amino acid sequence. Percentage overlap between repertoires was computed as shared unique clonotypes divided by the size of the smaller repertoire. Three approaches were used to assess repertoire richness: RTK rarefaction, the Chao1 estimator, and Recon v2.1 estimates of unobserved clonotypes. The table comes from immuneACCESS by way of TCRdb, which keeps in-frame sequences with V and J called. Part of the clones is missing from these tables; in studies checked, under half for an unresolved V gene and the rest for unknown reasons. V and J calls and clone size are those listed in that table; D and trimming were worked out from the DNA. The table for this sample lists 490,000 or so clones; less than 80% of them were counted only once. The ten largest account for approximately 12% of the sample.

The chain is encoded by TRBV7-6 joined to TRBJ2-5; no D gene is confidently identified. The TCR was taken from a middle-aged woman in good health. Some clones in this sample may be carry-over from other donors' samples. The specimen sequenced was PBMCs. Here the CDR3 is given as CASSLGTWQETQYF. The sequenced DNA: TGTGCCAGCAGCTTAGGAACTTGGCAAGAGACCCAGTACTTC.